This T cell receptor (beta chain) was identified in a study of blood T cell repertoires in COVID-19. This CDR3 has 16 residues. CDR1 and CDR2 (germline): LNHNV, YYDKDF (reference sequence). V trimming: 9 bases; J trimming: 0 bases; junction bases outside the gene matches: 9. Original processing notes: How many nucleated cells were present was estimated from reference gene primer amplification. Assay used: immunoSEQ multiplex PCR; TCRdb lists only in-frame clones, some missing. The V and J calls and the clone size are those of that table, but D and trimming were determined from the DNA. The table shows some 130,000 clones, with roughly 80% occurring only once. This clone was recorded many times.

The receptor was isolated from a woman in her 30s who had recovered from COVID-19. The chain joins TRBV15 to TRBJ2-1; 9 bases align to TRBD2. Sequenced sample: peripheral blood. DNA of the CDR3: TGTGCCACGAGCTTTGGTAGCGGGAGCTCCTACAATGAGCAGTTCTTC. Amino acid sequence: CATSFGSGSSYNEQFF. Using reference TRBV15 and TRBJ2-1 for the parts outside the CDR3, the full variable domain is DAMVIQNPRYQVTQFGKPVTLSCSQTLNHNVMYWYQQKSSQAPKLLFHYYDKDFNNEADTPDNFQSRRPNTSFCFLDIRSPGLGDTAMYLCATSFGSGSSYNEQFFGPGTRLTVL.